This T cell receptor (beta chain) was recorded in a study of T-cell memory formation after mild COVID-19. Germline V gene lookup returns CDR1 SGHRS and CDR2 YFSETQ. This CDR3 is 15 amino acids long. Unmatched junction bases numbered 4, after V lost 0 bases and J lost 4 bases. TCRdb called the 5' RACE reads again in MiXCR, with one record for every CDR3 protein. Among 200,000 to 300,000 distinct CDR3 sequences listed, 16% were seen once. V usage is TRBV5-1 and J usage is TRBJ2-3; 8 nucleotides align to TRBD2. This TCR derives from a man aged 18 to 30 who had mild COVID-19 (a few samples of this study predate the infection). Cell type and time point are not known. Sequenced input: PBMCs or a T cell subset sorted from them (not recorded which). CDR3 protein: CASSLAGGSPDTQYF. CDR3 coding DNA: TGCGCCAGCAGCTTGGCGGGGGGGAGCCCAGATACGCAGTATTTT.